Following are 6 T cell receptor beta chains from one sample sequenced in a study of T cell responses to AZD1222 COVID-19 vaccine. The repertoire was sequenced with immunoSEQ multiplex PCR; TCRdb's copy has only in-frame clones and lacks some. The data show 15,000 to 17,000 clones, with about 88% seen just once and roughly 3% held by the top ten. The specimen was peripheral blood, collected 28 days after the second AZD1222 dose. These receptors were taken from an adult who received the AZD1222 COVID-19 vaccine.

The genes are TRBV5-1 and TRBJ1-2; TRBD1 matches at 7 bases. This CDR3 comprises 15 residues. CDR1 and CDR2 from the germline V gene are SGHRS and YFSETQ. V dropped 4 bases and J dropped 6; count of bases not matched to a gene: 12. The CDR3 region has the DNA TGCGCCAGCAGCCAGCCCGACAGGGCCTTAAATGGCTACACCTTC. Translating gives CASSQPDRALNGYTF. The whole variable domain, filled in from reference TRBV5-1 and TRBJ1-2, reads KAGVTQTPRYLIKTRGQQVTLSCSPISGHRSVSWYQQTPGQGLQFLFEYFSETQRNKGNFPGRFSGRQFSNSRSEMNVSTLELGDSALYLCASSQPDRALNGYTFGSGTRLTVV.

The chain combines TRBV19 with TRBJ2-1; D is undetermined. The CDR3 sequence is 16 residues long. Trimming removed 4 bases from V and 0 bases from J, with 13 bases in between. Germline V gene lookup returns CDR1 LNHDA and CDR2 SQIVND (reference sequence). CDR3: CASSTLRLVSYNEQFF. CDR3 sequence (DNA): TGTGCCAGTAGTACCCTGCGGCTAGTCTCCTACAATGAGCAGTTCTTC.

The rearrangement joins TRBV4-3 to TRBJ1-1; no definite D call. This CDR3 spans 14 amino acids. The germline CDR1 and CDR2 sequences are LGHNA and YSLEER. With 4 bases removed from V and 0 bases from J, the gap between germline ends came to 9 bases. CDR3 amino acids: CASSPQFMNTEAFF. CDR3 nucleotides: TGCGCCAGCAGCCCACAGTTCATGAACACTGAAGCTTTCTTT.

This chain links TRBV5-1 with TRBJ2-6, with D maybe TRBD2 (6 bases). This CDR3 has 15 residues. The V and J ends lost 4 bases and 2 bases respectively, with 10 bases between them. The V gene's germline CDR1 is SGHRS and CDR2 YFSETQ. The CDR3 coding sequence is TGCGCCAGCAGCCAGGCGGGGACTGGGGCCAACGTCCTGACTTTC. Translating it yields CASSQAGTGANVLTF. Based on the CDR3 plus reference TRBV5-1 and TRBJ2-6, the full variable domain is KAGVTQTPRYLIKTRGQQVTLSCSPISGHRSVSWYQQTPGQGLQFLFEYFSETQRNKGNFPGRFSGRQFSNSRSEMNVSTLELGDSALYLCASSQAGTGANVLTFGAGSRLTVL.

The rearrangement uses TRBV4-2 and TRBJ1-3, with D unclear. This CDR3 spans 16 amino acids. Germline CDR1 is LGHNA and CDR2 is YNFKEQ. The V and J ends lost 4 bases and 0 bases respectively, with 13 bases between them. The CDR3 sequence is CASSPNIGASGNTIYF. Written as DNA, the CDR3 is TGTGCCAGCAGCCCCAACATAGGCGCCTCTGGAAACACCATATATTTT.

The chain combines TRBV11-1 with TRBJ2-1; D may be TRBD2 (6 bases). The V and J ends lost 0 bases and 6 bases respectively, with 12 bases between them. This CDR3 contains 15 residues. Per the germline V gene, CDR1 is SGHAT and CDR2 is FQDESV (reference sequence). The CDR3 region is CASSLAGGALNEQFF. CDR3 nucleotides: TGTGCCAGCAGCTTAGCGGGAGGTGCCCTCAATGAGCAGTTCTTC.